A single sample gave rise to the 13 T cell receptor delta chains below, sequenced in a study of DNA immune sequencing with unique molecular identifiers. All 8 TRDV and 4 TRDJ genes were targeted in 32-plex amplification of genomic DNA. A 12-nucleotide UMI was added during 2 to 4 barcoding PCR cycles before adapter PCR. TCRdb reprocessed the multiplex PCR reads using CATT. Here the sample spans fewer than 800 delta-chain clones, about 16% being singletons. Specimen: gamma-delta T cells from PBMCs. Receptor source: a human donor in good health.

This clone has more than one count but fewer than ten. For this DNA, TCRdb reports the protein of a much larger clone, which diverges at residue 4, most likely from a read error; the protein presented here is translated directly from the DNA. V is TRDV2 and J is TRDJ1, with 7 bases matching TRDD3. CDR1 and CDR2 from the germline V gene are GEAIGNYY and EKD. The CDR3 spans 16 residues. After removal of 6 bases from V and 0 bases from J, the junction contained 12 bases not matched to a gene. The CDR3 loop is CACYGLGGSYTDKLIF. In nucleotides, the CDR3 is TGTGCCTGTTACGGCCTGGGGGGCTCATACACCGATAAACTCATCTTT.

This clone was seen a few times. This sequence may be a read error, since a much larger clone differs from it by one base. The V gene is given as TRDV1, and no J gene call is available; no check of the table's D call, TRDD3, against the DNA was made. The CDR3 totals 23 residues. Germline loops: CDR1 TSWWSYY, CDR2 QGS. The DNA of the CDR3 is TGTGCTCTTGGGGGGTCGCGGGGCTATCGGGGATACGCGGGGACTAAGTACACCGATAAATTCATCTTT. Protein sequence: CALGGSRGYRGYAGTKYTDKFIF.

This chain links TRDV1 with TRDJ2, with D tentatively TRDD3 (6 bases). TCRdb records no J gene; here it was assigned by comparing the DNA to germline. The V and J ends lost 2 bases and 3 bases respectively, with 37 bases between them. The CDR3 contains 24 residues. CDR1 is TSWWSYY and CDR2 is QGS in the germline V gene. The CDR3 spells CALGEYETGVYWVESSLLTAQLFF. The CDR3, as DNA: TGTGCTCTTGGGGAATATGAAACGGGGGTCTACTGGGTGGAATCCTCCTTGCTGACAGCACAACTCTTCTTT.

This clone is judged hyperexpanded. Other nucleotide sequences in the sample specify the same CDR3. This sequence joins TRDV2 and TRDJ1; 9 bases agree with TRDD3. The CDR3 has 16 amino acids. V lost 7 bases, J lost 0 bases, and 11 bases stayed unmatched. The germline CDR1 and CDR2 sequences are GEAIGNYY and EKD. CDR3 amino acids: CAWAQTGGPYTDKLIF. The CDR3 coding sequence is TGTGCCTGGGCCCAAACTGGGGGACCCTACACCGATAAACTCATCTTT.

This clone was seen a few times. TCRdb shows a much larger clone's protein in place of this DNA's translation, and the two differ at residue 6, likely through a read error; the protein shown is translated from the DNA. This chain joins TRDV2 and TRDJ1; TRDD3 might be the D (6 bases). Between the trimmed V and J ends, which lost 3 bases and 0 bases, there was a span of 16 bases. This CDR3 contains 16 residues. CDR1 and CDR2 from the germline V gene are GEAIGNYY and EKD. The CDR3 loop reads CACDGMGGSYTDKLIF. DNA for the CDR3: TGTGCCTGTGACGGCATGGGGGGCTCATACACCGATAAACTCATCTTT.

Comments on this clone: A read error may be the cause here, since a much bigger clone is one base away. The DNA for the CDR3 is TGTGCCTTCTCATACTGGGGGATAGATGGCCTCTTCTTT. Protein: CAFSYWGIDGLFF. This chain links TRDV3 with TRDJ1; 11 bases line up with TRDD3. Near its end, the DNA agrees better with TRDJ2, so the J call may be wrong. The CDR3 runs 13 residues. From germline, CDR1 is TVYSNPD and CDR2 GDNSRS (reference sequence).

By share, this clone counts as medium-sized (0.01 to 0.1%). The chain uses TRDV2 and TRDJ1, with 11 bases aligning to TRDD3. Germline values: CDR1 GEAIGNYY, CDR2 EKD. Losses at the gene ends were 3 bases for V and 0 bases for J; bases not matched to a gene: 17. This CDR3 has 20 residues. CDR3 sequence reads: CACDSIASGWGIQDTDKLIF. DNA of the CDR3: TGTGCCTGTGACTCTATAGCTTCAGGCTGGGGGATACAGGACACCGATAAACTCATCTTT.

About this clone itself: The TCRdb record carries a much larger clone's protein, which differs from this DNA's translation at residue 16; a read error is the likely cause, and the protein listed here is the DNA translation. The chain links TRDV1 to TRDJ1; TRDD3 aligns across 7 bases. TCRdb supplies no J gene; here it was assigned by aligning the nucleotide sequence to germline. With V trimmed by 5 bases and J by 1 base, 40 bases remained unmatched. Germline loops: CDR1 TSWWSYY, CDR2 QGS. This CDR3 contains 26 residues. CDR3 DNA sequence: TGTGCTCTTGGGCATGGAGAGTGCCTTCTTCTGCTAGCTACTGGGGAATACAAATTCTCCACCGATAAACTCATCTTT. This sequence encodes CALGHGECLLLLATGEYKFSTDKLIF.

There are a few counts of this clone. The protein TCRdb lists belongs to a much larger clone and differs from this DNA's translation at residue 12, which points to a read error; the protein shown is made from the DNA. The V gene is TRDV2, the J gene TRDJ1; D call uncertain. This CDR3 spans 14 amino acids. V was cut by 1 base and J by 12 bases, with 20 bases left in between. Germline loops: CDR1 GEAIGNYY, CDR2 EKD. The CDR3 DNA reads as TGTGCCTGTGACACTGTAGAGGTCAGGCGGGAATTCATCTTT. Amino acid sequence: CACDTVEVRREFIF.

The rearrangement links TRDV2 to TRDJ1; 8 positions match TRDD3. The ends lost 3 bases at V and 0 bases at J; junction bases unmatched: 5. This CDR3 is 15 amino acids long. CDR1 and CDR2 (germline): GEAIGNYY, EKD. The CDR3 DNA reads TGTGCCTGTGACCTAGTGGGGGATCACACCGATAAACTCATCTTT. It is translated as CACDLVGDHTDKLIF.

As concerns this clone: The TCRdb protein comes from a much larger clone and disagrees with this DNA's translation at residue 8, likely due to a read error; the protein given here is derived from the DNA. This chain uses TRDV1 with TRDJ1, with TRDD3 matching over 12 bases. As TCRdb names no J gene, one was assigned here on the basis of a DNA match to germline. Trimming took 5 bases from V and 1 from J; bases not matched to a gene: 35. This CDR3 spans 26 amino acids. Germline CDR1 is TSWWSYY and CDR2 is QGS. This chain's CDR3 is CALGHGESLLLLATGGYKFSTDKLIF. The CDR3 nucleotides read TGTGCTCTTGGGCATGGAGAGAGCCTTCTTCTGCTAGCTACTGGGGGATACAAATTCTCCACCGATAAACTCATCTTT.

Worth noting for this clone: Only one base separates this from a far larger clonotype, so it likely reflects a read error. Here the CDR3 reads CALGSPSLPLYWGLALYTVKLIF. The CDR3 nucleotides read TGTGCTCTTGGGTCCCCTTCCCTTCCTCTCTACTGGGGGCTCGCCTTGTACACCGTTAAACTCATCTTT. The V gene is TRDV1, the J gene TRDJ1; possibly TRDD3 for D (8 bases). Assignment of the J gene here rests on matching the DNA to germline, because TCRdb gives none. In germline, CDR1 is TSWWSYY, CDR2 QGS. This CDR3 is built from 23 residues.

A remark on this clone: With a far larger clone one base away, a read error is the likely cause. Other DNA variants within this sample encode the same CDR3. V usage is TRDV2 and J usage is TRDJ1; the match to TRDD3 covers 8 bases. Germline V gene sequence: CDR1 GEAIGNYY, CDR2 EKD. The CDR3 loop spans 20 amino acids. The CDR3 region is CASPPTITGGTTLNTDKLIF. The CDR3 coding sequence is TGTGCCTCCCCACCTACAATTACTGGGGGGACTACCCTTAACACCGATAAGCTCATCTTT.